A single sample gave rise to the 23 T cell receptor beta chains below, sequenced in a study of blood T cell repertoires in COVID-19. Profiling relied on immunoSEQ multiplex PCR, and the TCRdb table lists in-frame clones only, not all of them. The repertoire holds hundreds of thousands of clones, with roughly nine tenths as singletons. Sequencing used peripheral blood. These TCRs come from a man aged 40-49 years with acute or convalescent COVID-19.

CDR3 region: CASSFQGYEQFF. The CDR3 DNA sequence: TGTGCCAGCAGCTTTCAGGGGTATGAGCAGTTCTTC. This chain links TRBV11-1 with TRBJ2-1, with D maybe TRBD1 (6 bases). Germline CDR1 reads SGHAT; CDR2 reads FQDESV (reference sequence). The V gene lost 3 bases and the J gene lost 8 bases, with 8 bases spanning the gap. The CDR3 has 12 amino acids.

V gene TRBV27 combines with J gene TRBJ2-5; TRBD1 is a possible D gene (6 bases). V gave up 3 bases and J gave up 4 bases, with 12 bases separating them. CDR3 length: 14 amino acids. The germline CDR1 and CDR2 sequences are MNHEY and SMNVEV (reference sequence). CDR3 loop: CASSFTGIRETQYF. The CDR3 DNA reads TGTGCCAGCAGTTTTACAGGGATACGAGAGACCCAGTACTTC.

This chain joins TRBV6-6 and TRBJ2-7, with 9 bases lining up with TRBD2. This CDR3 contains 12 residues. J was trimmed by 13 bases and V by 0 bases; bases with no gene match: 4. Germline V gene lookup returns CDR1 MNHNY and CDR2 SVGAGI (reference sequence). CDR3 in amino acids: CASSYSETSGYF. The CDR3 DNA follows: TGTGCCAGCAGTTACTCGGAGACTAGCGGTTACTTC.

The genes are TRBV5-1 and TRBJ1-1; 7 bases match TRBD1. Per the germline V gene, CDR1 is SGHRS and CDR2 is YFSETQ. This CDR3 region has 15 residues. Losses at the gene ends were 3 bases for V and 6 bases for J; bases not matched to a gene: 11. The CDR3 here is CASSSRQGEGAEAFF. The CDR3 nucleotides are TGCGCCAGCAGCTCGCGACAGGGCGAGGGAGCTGAAGCTTTCTTT.

CDR3 in amino acids: CASRVGGALVNTEAFF. CDR3 coding DNA: TGTGCCAGCAGGGTCGGGGGGGCGTTAGTGAACACTGAAGCTTTCTTT. The chain employs TRBV27 and TRBJ1-1, with D tentatively TRBD1 (6 bases). Germline loops: CDR1 MNHEY, CDR2 SMNVEV (reference sequence). CDR3 length: 16 amino acids. The V and J ends lost 6 bases and 0 bases respectively, with 17 bases between them.

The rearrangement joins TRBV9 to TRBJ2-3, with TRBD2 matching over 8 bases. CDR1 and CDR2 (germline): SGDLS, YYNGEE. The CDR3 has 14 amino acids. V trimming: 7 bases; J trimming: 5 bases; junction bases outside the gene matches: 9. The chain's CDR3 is CASAPGGAGDTQYF. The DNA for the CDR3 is TGTGCCAGCGCCCCGGGGGGGGCCGGAGATACGCAGTATTTT.

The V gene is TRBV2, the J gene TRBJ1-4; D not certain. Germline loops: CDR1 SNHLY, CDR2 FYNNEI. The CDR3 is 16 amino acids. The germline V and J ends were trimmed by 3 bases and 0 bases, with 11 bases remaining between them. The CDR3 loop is CASSDWWASTNEKLFF. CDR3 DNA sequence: TGTGCCAGCAGTGATTGGTGGGCCTCAACTAATGAAAAACTGTTTTTT.

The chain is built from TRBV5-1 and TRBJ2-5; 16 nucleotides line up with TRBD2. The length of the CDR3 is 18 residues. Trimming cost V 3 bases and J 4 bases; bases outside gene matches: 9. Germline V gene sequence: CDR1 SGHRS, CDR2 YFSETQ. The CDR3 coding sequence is TGCGCCAGCAGCTCCTCTGGGACTAGCGGGGGGGCCTCAGAGACCCAGTACTTC. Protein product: CASSSSGTSGGASETQYF.

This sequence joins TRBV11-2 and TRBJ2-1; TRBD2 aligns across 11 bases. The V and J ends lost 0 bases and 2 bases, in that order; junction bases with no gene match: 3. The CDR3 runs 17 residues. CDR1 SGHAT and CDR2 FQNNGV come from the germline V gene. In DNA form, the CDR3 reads TGTGCCAGCAGCTTAGAGGTAGCGGGGGGGCCCTACAATGAGCAGTTCTTC. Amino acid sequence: CASSLEVAGGPYNEQFF.

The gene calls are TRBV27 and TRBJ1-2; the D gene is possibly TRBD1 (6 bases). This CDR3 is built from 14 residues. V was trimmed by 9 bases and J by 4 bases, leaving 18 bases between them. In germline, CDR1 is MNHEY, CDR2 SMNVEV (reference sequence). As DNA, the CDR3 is TGTGCCAGTAAAACGGGGGGCTCGGGCTATGGCTACACCTTC. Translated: CASKTGGSGYGYTF.

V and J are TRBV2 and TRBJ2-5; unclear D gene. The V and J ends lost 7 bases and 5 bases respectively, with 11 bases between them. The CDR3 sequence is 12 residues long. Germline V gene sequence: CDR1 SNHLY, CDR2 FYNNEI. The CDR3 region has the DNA TGTGCCAGCACGGTAGTCAGGGAGACCCAGTACTTC. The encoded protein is CASTVVRETQYF.

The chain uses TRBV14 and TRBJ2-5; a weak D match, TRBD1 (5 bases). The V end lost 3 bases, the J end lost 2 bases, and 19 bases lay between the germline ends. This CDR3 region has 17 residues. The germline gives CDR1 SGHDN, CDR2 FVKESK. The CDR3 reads CASSHLLGLSRQETQYF. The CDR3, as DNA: TGTGCCAGCAGCCACCTCCTGGGGCTTTCTAGGCAAGAGACCCAGTACTTC.

The CDR3 here is CASSTTPRVRSEQYF. The CDR3 nucleotides are TGTGCCAGCAGCACTACCCCCCGGGTACGCTCCGAGCAGTACTTC. The rearrangement joins TRBV21-1 to TRBJ2-7; TRBD2, the D gene given by the table, was not confirmed from the DNA. TRBV21-1 is flagged as a pseudogene. The CDR3 is made up of 15 amino acids.

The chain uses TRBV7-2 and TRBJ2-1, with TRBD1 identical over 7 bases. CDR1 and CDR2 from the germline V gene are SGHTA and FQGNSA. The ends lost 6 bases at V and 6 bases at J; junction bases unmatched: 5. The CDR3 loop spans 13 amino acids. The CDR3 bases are TGTGCCAGCAGGGAAGGACAGGCCAATGAGCAGTTCTTC. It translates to CASREGQANEQFF.

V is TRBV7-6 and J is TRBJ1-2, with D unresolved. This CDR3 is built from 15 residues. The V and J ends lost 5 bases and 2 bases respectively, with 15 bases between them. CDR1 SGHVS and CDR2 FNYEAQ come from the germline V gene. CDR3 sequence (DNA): TGTGCCAGCAGCCACCCCTTGGGGAGGAACTATGGCTACACCTTC. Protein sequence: CASSHPLGRNYGYTF.

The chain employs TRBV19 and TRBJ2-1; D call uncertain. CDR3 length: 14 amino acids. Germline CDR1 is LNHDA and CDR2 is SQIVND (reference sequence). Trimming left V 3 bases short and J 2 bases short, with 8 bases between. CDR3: CASSIQDTYNEQFF. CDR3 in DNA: TGTGCCAGTAGTATCCAGGATACCTACAATGAGCAGTTCTTC.

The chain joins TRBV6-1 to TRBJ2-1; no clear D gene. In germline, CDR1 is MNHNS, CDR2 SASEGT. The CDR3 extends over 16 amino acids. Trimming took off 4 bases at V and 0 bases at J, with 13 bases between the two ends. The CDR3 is CASSGSLSRSYNEQFF. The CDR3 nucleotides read TGTGCCAGCAGTGGTTCGTTGAGCCGCTCCTACAATGAGCAGTTCTTC.

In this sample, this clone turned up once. CDR3 DNA sequence: TGCAGCGGCGGCAGGGGGGACGGGACGGATACGCAGTATTTT. Translation: CSGGRGDGTDTQYF. J is TRBJ2-3 and V is TRBV29-1; D is possibly TRBD1 (7 bases). The CDR3 covers 14 residues. Germline CDR1 reads SQVTM; CDR2 reads ANQGSEA. V was clipped by 7 bases and J by 6 bases, with 20 bases between them.

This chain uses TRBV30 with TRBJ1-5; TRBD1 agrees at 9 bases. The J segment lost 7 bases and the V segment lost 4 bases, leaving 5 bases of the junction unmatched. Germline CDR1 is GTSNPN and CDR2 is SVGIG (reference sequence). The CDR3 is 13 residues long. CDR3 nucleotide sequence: TGTGCCTGGAACGAACAGGGGGCCCAGCCCCAGCATTTT. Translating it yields CAWNEQGAQPQHF.

CDR3 coding DNA: TGTGCCAGCAGTTTCAGTGGACAGGCCTACGAGCAGTACTTC. It specifies CASSFSGQAYEQYF. The chain employs TRBV27 and TRBJ2-7; TRBD1 aligns across 7 bases. The CDR3 consists of 14 residues. Germline assignment: CDR1 MNHEY and CDR2 SMNVEV (reference sequence). The V and J ends lost 3 bases and 2 bases, in that order; junction bases with no gene match: 4.

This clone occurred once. In DNA, the CDR3 is TGCGCCAGCAGCTCTAGCGGGGTAACAGATACGCAGTATTTT. This translates into CASSSSGVTDTQYF. The rearrangement joins TRBV5-1 to TRBJ2-3; 9 bases agree with TRBD2. This CDR3 has 14 amino acids. Trimming cost V 3 bases and J 3 bases; bases outside gene matches: 2. Germline V gene data show CDR1 as SGHRS and CDR2 as YFSETQ.

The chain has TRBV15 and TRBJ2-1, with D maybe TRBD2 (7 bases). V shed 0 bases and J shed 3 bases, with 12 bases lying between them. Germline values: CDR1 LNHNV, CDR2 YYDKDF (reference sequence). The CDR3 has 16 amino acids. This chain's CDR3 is CATSREGGGDYNEQFF. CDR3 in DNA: TGTGCCACCAGCAGAGAAGGCGGGGGCGACTACAATGAGCAGTTCTTC.

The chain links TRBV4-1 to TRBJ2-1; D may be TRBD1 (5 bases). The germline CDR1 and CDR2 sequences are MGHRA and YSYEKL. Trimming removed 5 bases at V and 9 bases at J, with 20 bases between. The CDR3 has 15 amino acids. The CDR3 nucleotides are TGCGCCAGCAGCGCCCAAGGGGAAGGGATCAGTGAGCAGTTCTTC. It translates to CASSAQGEGISEQFF.